The following is a T cell receptor beta chain sequence with its context. Its antigen remains unidentified. TCRdb re-called the multiplex PCR reads through MiXCR, storing one row per CDR3 protein. This table has more than 50,000 distinct CDR3 sequences, roughly 59% appearing once. Per the germline V gene, CDR1 is PRHDT and CDR2 is FYEKMQ (reference sequence). The CDR3 is 15 residues long. The J segment lost 2 bases and the V segment lost 6 bases, leaving 8 bases of the junction unmatched. This sample was taken from a study of breast tumors, draining lymph nodes, adjacent tissues. General study points: Compared with lymph nodes, tumors were less diverse; compared with nontumor tissue, more. That most tumor T cells come from lymph nodes remained unproven.

The sequence was obtained from a female donor with breast cancer. Some clones in this sample may be carry-over from other donors' samples. Material: breast tumor tissue. V gene TRBV13 combines with J gene TRBJ2-7, with 9 positions matching TRBD1. For the CDR3, the DNA is TGTGCCAGCAGGGCCCGGACAGGGGCGGCCTACGAGCAGTACTTC. Amino acid sequence: CASRARTGAAYEQYF. The full variable domain, rest sourced from reference TRBV13 and TRBJ2-7, is AAGVIQSPRHLIKEKRETATLKCYPIPRHDTVYWYQQGPGQDPQFLISFYEKMQSDKGSIPDRFSAQQFSDYHSELNMSSLELGDSALYFCASRARTGAAYEQYFGPGTRLTVT.